This TCR beta chain was found in a study of cytomegalovirus exposure and HLA in healthy donors. Overall study context: The approximately 120 million unique TCR beta sequences, from roughly 170 million T cells, were found by an earlier analysis. Around 89 million unique TCRs from HLA-typed donors made up an early data release.

Study observations and caveats: Most CMV-associated TCR beta chains appeared HLA-restricted in a later analysis. CMV serostatus stood as the only immune exposure information on hand.

For this clone: Antigen unknown.

The PCR was carried out with 60 Vbeta primers and 13 Jbeta primers. Measured with immunoSEQ multiplex PCR; TCRdb has only the in-frame clones, and not every one. Among around 190,000 clones listed, roughly 77% were seen once. Looked up from germline, CDR1 is LGHNA and CDR2 is YNFKEQ. This CDR3 has 15 amino acids. V trimming: 1 base; J trimming: 1 base; junction bases outside the gene matches: 4. The chain links TRBV4-2 to TRBJ2-7; 7 bases fit TRBD1. This TCR came from a man in his forties or fifties in good health and CMV-seropositive. Material for sequencing was PBMCs. The CDR3 protein is CASSQGTGGSYEQYF. The CDR3 nucleotides read TGTGCCAGCAGCCAAGGGACAGGAGGATCCTACGAGCAGTACTTC.